The 18 T cell receptor beta chains reported below all come from one sample, sequenced in a study of T cell changes during pregnancy in multiple sclerosis. Assay: immunoSEQ multiplex PCR; the TCRdb copy retains only in-frame clones and omits some. The profile shows over 90,000 clones, about nine tenths of them singletons. The sample was peripheral blood, taken in the second trimester of pregnancy. These receptor sequences come from a female donor in good health, enrolled as a control in a pregnancy study.

The chain couples TRBV19 to TRBJ1-1; possibly TRBD1 for D (5 bases). The CDR3 runs 13 residues. The ends were cut back, 3 bases at V and 1 base at J, with 6 bases in the middle. The germline CDR1 and CDR2 sequences are LNHDA and SQIVND (reference sequence). CDR3 in DNA: TGTGCCAGTAGTATGGGGGGGAACACTGAAGCTTTCTTT. It specifies CASSMGGNTEAFF. The full variable domain, its missing parts supplied by reference TRBV19 and TRBJ1-1, is DGGITQSPKYLFRKEGQNVTLSCEQNLNHDAMYWYRQDPGQGLRLIYYSQIVNDFQKGDIAEGYSVSREKKESFPLTVTSAQKNPTAFYLCASSMGGNTEAFFGQGTRLTVV.

The chain is built from TRBV4-1 and TRBJ1-4, with 9 bases matching TRBD1. The CDR3 length is 18 residues. Germline V gives CDR1 MGHRA, CDR2 YSYEKL. Trimming took 4 bases from V and 3 from J; bases not matched to a gene: 12. Here the CDR3 reads CASSPQGASIAPNEKLFF. For the CDR3, the DNA is TGCGCCAGCAGCCCACAGGGGGCGTCCATTGCTCCTAATGAAAAACTGTTTTTT.

The J gene is TRBJ2-7, the V gene TRBV2; TRBD1 aligns across 7 bases. The CDR3 loop spans 15 amino acids. CDR1 SNHLY and CDR2 FYNNEI come from the germline V gene. V trimming: 6 bases; J trimming: 6 bases; junction bases outside the gene matches: 14. The CDR3 sequence: CASRATGVGSSEQYF. In DNA, the CDR3 is TGTGCCAGCAGAGCTACAGGGGTCGGTAGTAGCGAGCAGTACTTC.

V gene TRBV4-1 combines with J gene TRBJ1-1, with D perhaps matching TRBD1 (5 bases). The V and J ends lost 3 bases and 2 bases respectively, with 7 bases between them. CDR3 length: 13 amino acids. From germline, CDR1 is MGHRA and CDR2 YSYEKL. CDR3 bases: TGCGCCAGCAGCCAGGGGGGTAACACTGAAGCTTTCTTT. Amino acids: CASSQGGNTEAFF.

This chain joins TRBV27 and TRBJ1-1; 7 bases fit TRBD1. The CDR3 consists of 13 residues. The V and J ends lost 2 bases and 4 bases, in that order; junction bases with no gene match: 1. The V gene's germline CDR1 is MNHEY and CDR2 SMNVEV (reference sequence). The CDR3 reads CASSLGTATEAFF. In DNA, the CDR3 is TGTGCCAGCAGTTTAGGGACAGCCACTGAAGCTTTCTTT.

The chain joins TRBV5-1 to TRBJ1-1; the D gene is possibly TRBD1 (6 bases). There are 14 residues in the CDR3. Germline V gene sequence: CDR1 SGHRS, CDR2 YFSETQ. V was cut by 4 bases and J by 2 bases, with 12 bases left in between. The chain's CDR3 is CASSPTGDNTEAFF. As DNA, the CDR3 is TGCGCCAGCAGCCCGACAGGAGATAACACTGAAGCTTTCTTT.

This chain uses TRBV5-1 with TRBJ1-1; weak D call: TRBD1 (6 bases). The CDR3 is made up of 20 amino acids. Germline V CDR1 and CDR2: SGHRS, YFSETQ. The V gene lost 4 bases and the J gene lost 1 base, with 29 bases spanning the gap. CDR3: CASSPWVPRTVKHGNTEAFF. CDR3 bases: TGCGCCAGCAGCCCCTGGGTACCACGGACAGTAAAACATGGGAACACTGAAGCTTTCTTT.

V usage is TRBV6-5 and J usage is TRBJ1-5, with 8 bases that match TRBD1. Germline V gives CDR1 MNHEY, CDR2 SVGAGI. The CDR3 sequence is 14 residues long. V was clipped by 5 bases and J by 2 bases; unmatched bases: 2. Written as DNA, the CDR3 is TGTGCCAGCAGTCCCAGGGGGCGCAATCAGCCCCAGCATTTT. The encoded protein is CASSPRGRNQPQHF.

The rearrangement joins TRBV11-2 to TRBJ2-2; D may be TRBD1 (6 bases). Germline CDR1 reads SGHAT; CDR2 reads FQNNGV. The CDR3 covers 17 residues. V lost 6 bases, J lost 6 bases, and 23 bases lay in between. The CDR3 region is CASRPPGGRGLAGELFF. DNA for the CDR3: TGTGCCAGCAGACCCCCTGGGGGCAGGGGATTGGCCGGGGAGCTGTTTTTT.

The chain carries TRBV5-1 and TRBJ2-3, with 10 bases identical to TRBD2. The CDR3 is 17 amino acids. The V gene end was trimmed by 4 bases and the J gene end by 5 bases; junction bases not matched to a gene: 13. Per the germline V gene, CDR1 is SGHRS and CDR2 is YFSETQ. The CDR3, as DNA: TGCGCCAGCAGCCAGGGTCTAGCGGGAGTAATACGAGATACGCAGTATTTT. This codes for CASSQGLAGVIRDTQYF.

The chain employs TRBV27 and TRBJ1-4; D is unclear. Trimming took off 6 bases at V and 3 bases at J, with 11 bases between the two ends. The CDR3 is 14 amino acids. Per germline, CDR1 MNHEY and CDR2 SMNVEV (reference sequence). The CDR3, as DNA: TGTGCCAGCAGCACCCTTAGAGCTAATGAAAAACTGTTTTTT. Protein sequence: CASSTLRANEKLFF.

The gene calls are TRBV5-1 and TRBJ1-1; D is possibly TRBD1 (6 bases). This CDR3 spans 17 amino acids. With 4 bases removed from V and 5 bases from J, the gap between germline ends came to 24 bases. From germline, CDR1 is SGHRS and CDR2 YFSETQ. In DNA form, the CDR3 reads TGCGCCAGCAGCGACGACAGGAGGCTGGTCTTGGGGACTGAAGCTTTCTTT. This translates into CASSDDRRLVLGTEAFF.

The V gene is TRBV2, the J gene TRBJ2-3; 8 positions agree with TRBD2. The CDR3 sequence is 14 residues long. Germline loops: CDR1 SNHLY, CDR2 FYNNEI. The trim removed 10 bases at V and 6 bases at J, leaving 12 bases unmatched. The CDR3 DNA reads as TGTGCCACTTGCTTAGCGGGGAGGGTGGATACGCAGTATTTT. Residues: CATCLAGRVDTQYF.

This clone was detected only once. Other DNA sequences from this sample encode an identical CDR3 as well. This chain connects TRBV9 to TRBJ2-7; D unresolved. Looked up from germline, CDR1 is SGDLS and CDR2 is YYNGEE. Deletions cut 0 bases from V and 0 bases from J, with 7 bases between. The CDR3 has 14 residues. The CDR3 DNA is TGTGCCAGCAGCGTAGTGCCGAGCTCCTACGAGCAGTACTTC. Residues: CASSVVPSSYEQYF.

The chain joins TRBV6-6 to TRBJ2-7; TRBD1 matches 7 bases. CDR1 and CDR2 (germline): MNHNY, SVGAGI (reference sequence). There are 15 residues in the CDR3. Germline trimming cut 6 bases from V and 4 bases from J; bases unmatched to any gene: 12. CDR3 nucleotides: TGTGCCAGCAGCCTAATTGACAGGGTAGGTTACGAGCAGTACTTC. This codes for CASSLIDRVGYEQYF.

This clone appeared once. The V call is TRBV4-1, the J call TRBJ1-4; 10 bases match TRBD1. Germline V gene sequence: CDR1 MGHRA, CDR2 YSYEKL. This CDR3 comprises 14 residues. V lost 4 bases and J lost 8; bases outside the gene matches: 4. CDR3 nucleotides: TGCGCCAGCAGCCCCGGGACAGGGGACGAAAAACTGTTTTTT. This encodes CASSPGTGDEKLFF.

The genes are TRBV6-5 and TRBJ1-6, with TRBD1 as a possible D gene (5 bases). This CDR3 is 15 amino acids long. V lost 6 bases and J lost 2, with 11 bases in between. CDR1 and CDR2 (germline): MNHEY, SVGAGI. The CDR3 loop reads CASSIRQTYNSPLHF. The CDR3 DNA reads TGTGCCAGCAGCATCCGACAGACCTATAATTCACCCCTCCACTTT.

The V and J genes are TRBV5-1 and TRBJ1-1, with TRBD1 identical over 8 bases. This CDR3 region has 15 residues. In germline, CDR1 is SGHRS, CDR2 YFSETQ. After removal of 4 bases from V and 5 bases from J, the junction contained 10 bases not matched to a gene. CDR3 DNA: TGCGCCAGCAGCCCGAAGGACAGGGAGGGAACTGAAGCTTTCTTT. Translating it yields CASSPKDREGTEAFF.